The sample holds a few counts of the clone carrying this T cell receptor beta chain. The record originates from a study of T cells after yellow fever vaccination. The CDR3 runs to 14 residues. Germline CDR1 SGDLS, CDR2 YYNGEE. The trim removed 6 bases at V and 5 bases at J, leaving 5 bases unmatched. Using its own MiXCR run on the 5' RACE reads, TCRdb lists one record per CDR3 protein. Of 350,000 to 550,000 distinct CDR3 sequences in the sample, 18% are singletons; the top ten hold about 18%. This sequence originates from a man between 18 and 29 years old who received the YFV17D yellow fever vaccine. The sequencing used PBMCs, collected before the yellow fever booster vaccination. The chain links TRBV9 to TRBJ2-3, with 11 bases matching TRBD1. In DNA, the CDR3 is TGTGCCAGCAAATGGGGACAGGGGGAAGATACGCAGTATTTT. Its translation: CASKWGQGEDTQYF.